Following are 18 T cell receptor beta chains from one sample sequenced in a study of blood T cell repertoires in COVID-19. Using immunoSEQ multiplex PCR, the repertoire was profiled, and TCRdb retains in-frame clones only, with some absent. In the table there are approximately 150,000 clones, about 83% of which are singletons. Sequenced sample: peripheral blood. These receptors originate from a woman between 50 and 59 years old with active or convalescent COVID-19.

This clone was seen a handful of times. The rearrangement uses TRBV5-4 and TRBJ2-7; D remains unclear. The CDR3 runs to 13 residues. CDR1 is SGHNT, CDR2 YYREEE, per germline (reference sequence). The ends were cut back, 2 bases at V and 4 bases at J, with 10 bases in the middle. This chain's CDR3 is CASSFSPQYEQYF. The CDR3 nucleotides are TGTGCCAGCAGCTTCTCCCCCCAGTACGAGCAGTACTTC.

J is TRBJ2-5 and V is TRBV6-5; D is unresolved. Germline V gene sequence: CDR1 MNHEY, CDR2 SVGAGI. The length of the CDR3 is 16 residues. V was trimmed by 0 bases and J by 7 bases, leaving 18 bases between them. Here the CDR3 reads CASSYSKNTAPGTQYF. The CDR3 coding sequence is TGTGCCAGCAGTTACTCAAAGAACACAGCCCCAGGGACCCAGTACTTC.

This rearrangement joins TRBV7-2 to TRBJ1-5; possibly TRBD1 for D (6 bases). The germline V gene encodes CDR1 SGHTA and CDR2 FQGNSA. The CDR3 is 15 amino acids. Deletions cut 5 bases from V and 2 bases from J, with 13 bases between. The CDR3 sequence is CASSPQGIGNQPQHF. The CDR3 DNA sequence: TGTGCCAGCAGCCCCCAGGGGATTGGCAATCAGCCCCAGCATTTT.

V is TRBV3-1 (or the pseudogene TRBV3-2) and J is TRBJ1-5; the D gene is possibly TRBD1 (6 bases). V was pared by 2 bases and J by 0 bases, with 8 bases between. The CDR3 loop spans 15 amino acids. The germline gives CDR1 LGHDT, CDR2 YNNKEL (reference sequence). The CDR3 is CASSQTGNSNQPQHF. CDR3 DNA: TGTGCCAGCAGCCAAACAGGGAATAGCAATCAGCCCCAGCATTTT.

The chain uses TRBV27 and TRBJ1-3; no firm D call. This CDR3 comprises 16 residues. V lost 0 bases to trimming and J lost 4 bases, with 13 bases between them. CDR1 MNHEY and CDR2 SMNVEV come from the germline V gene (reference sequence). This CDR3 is CASSLSNEPMGNTIYF. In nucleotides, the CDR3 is TGTGCCAGCAGTTTATCTAACGAGCCGATGGGAAACACCATATATTTT.

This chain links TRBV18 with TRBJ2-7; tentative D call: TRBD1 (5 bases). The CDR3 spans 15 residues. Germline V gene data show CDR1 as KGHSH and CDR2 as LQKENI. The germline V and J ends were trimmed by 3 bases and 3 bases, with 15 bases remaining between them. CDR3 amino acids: CASSPGARVIYEQYF. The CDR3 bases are TGTGCCAGCTCACCGGGCGCCAGGGTAATCTACGAGCAGTACTTC.

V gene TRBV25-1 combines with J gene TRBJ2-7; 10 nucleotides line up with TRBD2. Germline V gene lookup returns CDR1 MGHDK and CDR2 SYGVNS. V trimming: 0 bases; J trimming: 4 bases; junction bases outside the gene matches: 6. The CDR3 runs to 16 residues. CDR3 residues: CASSEYPTSGTYEQYF. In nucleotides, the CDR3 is TGTGCCAGCAGTGAATATCCCACTAGCGGGACGTACGAGCAGTACTTC.

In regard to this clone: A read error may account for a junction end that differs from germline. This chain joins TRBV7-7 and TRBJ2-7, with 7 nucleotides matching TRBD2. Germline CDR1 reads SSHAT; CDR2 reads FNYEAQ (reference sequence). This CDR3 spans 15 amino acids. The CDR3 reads CASSSALYPGGEQYF. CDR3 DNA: TGTGCTAGCAGCTCAGCCCTTTATCCGGGGGGTGAGCAGTACTTC.

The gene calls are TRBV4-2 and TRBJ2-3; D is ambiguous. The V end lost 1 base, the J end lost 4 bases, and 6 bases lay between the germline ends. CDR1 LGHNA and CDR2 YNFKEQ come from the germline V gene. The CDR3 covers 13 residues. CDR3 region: CASSQGRSDTQYF. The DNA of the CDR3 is TGTGCCAGCAGCCAAGGTAGATCAGATACGCAGTATTTT.

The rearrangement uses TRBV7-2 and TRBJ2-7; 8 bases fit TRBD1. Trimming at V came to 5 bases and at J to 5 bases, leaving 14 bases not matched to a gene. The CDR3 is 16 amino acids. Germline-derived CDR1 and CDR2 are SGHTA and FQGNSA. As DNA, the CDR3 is TGTGCCAGCAGCGCGTCACCCGGGACAGGAGGCCACGAGCAGTACTTC. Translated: CASSASPGTGGHEQYF.

The CDR3 DNA sequence: TGTGCCAGTAGTCGGTCGGAGCGGAACTACAATGAGCAGTTCTTC. Protein sequence: CASSRSERNYNEQFF. The V and J genes are TRBV19 and TRBJ2-1; tentatively, D is TRBD2 (5 bases). V dropped 5 bases and J dropped 3 bases, with 14 bases sitting between them. This CDR3 is 15 amino acids long. Looked up from germline, CDR1 is LNHDA and CDR2 is SQIVND (reference sequence).

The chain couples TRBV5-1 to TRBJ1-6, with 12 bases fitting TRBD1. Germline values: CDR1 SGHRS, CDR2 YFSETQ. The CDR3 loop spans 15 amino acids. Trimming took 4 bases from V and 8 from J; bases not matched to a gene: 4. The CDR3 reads CASSGGTGGDSPLHF. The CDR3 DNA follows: TGCGCCAGCAGCGGTGGGACAGGGGGCGATTCACCCCTCCACTTT.

Here the CDR3 DNA reads TGCGCCAGCAGCCAAGATCCTGACACCGACAGGTATGCCGACTATGGCTACACCTTC. Its protein is CASSQDPDTDRYADYGYTF. The V call is TRBV4-1, the J call TRBJ1-2; possible D gene TRBD1, 6 bases. V was shortened by 0 bases and J by 3 bases, with 23 bases between the two germline ends. The CDR3 is 19 amino acids. Germline V gene sequence: CDR1 MGHRA, CDR2 YSYEKL.

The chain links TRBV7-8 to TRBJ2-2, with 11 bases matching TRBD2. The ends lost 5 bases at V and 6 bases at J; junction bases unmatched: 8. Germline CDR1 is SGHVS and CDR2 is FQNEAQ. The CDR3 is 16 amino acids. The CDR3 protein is CASSHGTSGAPGELFF. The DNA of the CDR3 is TGTGCCAGCAGCCACGGGACTAGCGGAGCCCCCGGGGAGCTGTTTTTT.

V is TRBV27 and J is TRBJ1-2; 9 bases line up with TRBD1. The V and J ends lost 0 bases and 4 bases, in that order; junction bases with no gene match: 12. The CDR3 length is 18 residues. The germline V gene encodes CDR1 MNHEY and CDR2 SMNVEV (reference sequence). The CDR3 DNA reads TGTGCCAGCAGTTTATCGGGACAGGGAATTGGGAGCTCCTATGGCTACACCTTC. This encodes CASSLSGQGIGSSYGYTF.

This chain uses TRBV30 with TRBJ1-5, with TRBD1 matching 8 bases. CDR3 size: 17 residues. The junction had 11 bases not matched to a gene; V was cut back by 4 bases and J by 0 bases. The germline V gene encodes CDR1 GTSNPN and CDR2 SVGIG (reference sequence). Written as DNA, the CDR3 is TGTGCCTGGACCCTAGGACAGGGAGGATATAGCAATCAGCCCCAGCATTTT. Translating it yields CAWTLGQGGYSNQPQHF.

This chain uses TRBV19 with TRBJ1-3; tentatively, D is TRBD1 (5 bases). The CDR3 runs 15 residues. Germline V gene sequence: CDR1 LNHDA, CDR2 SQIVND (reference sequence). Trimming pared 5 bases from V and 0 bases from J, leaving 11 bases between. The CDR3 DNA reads TGTGCCAGTAGTGAGACAGCCAGCTCTGGAAACACCATATATTTT. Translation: CASSETASSGNTIYF.

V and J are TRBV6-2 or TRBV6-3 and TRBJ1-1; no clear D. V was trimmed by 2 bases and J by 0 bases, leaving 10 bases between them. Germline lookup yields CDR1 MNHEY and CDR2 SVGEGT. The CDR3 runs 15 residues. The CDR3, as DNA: TGTGCCAGCAGTTACGGAGTGACGATGAACACTGAAGCTTTCTTT. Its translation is CASSYGVTMNTEAFF.